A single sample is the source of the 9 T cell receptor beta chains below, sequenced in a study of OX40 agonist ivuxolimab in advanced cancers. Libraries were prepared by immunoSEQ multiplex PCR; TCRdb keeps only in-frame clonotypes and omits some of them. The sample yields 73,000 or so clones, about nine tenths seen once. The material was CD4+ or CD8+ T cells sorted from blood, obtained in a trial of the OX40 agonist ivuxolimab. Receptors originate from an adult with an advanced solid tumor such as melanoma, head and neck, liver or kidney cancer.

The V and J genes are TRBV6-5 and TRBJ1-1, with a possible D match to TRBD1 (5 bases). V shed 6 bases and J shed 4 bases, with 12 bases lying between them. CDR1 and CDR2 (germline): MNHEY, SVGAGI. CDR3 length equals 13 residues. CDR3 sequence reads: CASSSRASTEAFF. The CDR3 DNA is TGTGCCAGCAGCTCCAGGGCCTCCACTGAAGCTTTCTTT.

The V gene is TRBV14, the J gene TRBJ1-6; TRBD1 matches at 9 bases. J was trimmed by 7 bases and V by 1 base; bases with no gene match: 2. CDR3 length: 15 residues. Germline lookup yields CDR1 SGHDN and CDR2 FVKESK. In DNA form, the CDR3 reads TGTGCCAGCAGCCAAGGACAGGGGGAAAATTCACCCCTCCACTTT. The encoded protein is CASSQGQGENSPLHF.

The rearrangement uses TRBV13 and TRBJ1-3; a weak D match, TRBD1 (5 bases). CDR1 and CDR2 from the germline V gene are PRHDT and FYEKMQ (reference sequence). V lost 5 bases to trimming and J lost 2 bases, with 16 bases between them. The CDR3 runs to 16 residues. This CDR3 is CASSTQQGRAGNTIYF. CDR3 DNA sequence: TGTGCCAGCAGCACCCAGCAGGGACGCGCTGGAAACACCATATATTTT.

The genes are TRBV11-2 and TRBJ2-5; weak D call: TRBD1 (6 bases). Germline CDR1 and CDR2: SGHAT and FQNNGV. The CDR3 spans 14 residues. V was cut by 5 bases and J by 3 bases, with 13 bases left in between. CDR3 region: CASSQLGAEETQYF. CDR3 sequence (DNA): TGTGCCAGCAGCCAGTTGGGGGCTGAAGAGACCCAGTACTTC.

This chain's CDR3 is CASPPRTGGNYGYTF. CDR3 in DNA: TGTGCCAGCCCCCCGAGGACAGGGGGCAACTATGGCTACACCTTC. The gene calls are TRBV28 and TRBJ1-2; 11 bases are shared with TRBD1. J lost 2 bases, V lost 8 bases, and 7 bases had no gene match. The CDR3 has 15 residues. Germline V gene lookup returns CDR1 MDHEN and CDR2 SYDVKM.

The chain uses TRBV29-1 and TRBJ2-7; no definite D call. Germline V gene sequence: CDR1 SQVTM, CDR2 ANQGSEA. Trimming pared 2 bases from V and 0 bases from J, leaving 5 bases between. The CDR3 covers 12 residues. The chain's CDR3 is CSVELYSYEQYF. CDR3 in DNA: TGCAGCGTTGAACTGTACTCCTACGAGCAGTACTTC.

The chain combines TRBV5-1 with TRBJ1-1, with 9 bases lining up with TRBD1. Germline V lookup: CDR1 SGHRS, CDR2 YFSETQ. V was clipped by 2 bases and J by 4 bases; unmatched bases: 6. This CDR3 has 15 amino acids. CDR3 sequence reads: CASSLGDRAGTEAFF. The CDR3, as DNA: TGCGCCAGCAGCTTAGGGGACAGGGCGGGCACTGAAGCTTTCTTT.

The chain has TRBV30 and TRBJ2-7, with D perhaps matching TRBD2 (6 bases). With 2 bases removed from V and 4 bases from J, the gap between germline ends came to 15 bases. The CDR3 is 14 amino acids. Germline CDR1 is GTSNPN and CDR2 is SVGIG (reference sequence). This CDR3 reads CAWSTKGGEYEQYF. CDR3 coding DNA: TGTGCCTGGAGTACCAAGGGCGGGGAATACGAGCAGTACTTC.

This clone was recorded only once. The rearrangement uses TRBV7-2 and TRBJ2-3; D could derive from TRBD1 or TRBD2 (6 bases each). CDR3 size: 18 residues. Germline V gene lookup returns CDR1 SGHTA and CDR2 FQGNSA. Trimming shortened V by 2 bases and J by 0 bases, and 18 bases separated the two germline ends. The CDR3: CASSLLGLGHSSTDTQYF. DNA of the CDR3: TGTGCCAGCAGCTTATTGGGACTGGGACACTCTAGCACAGATACGCAGTATTTT.